The rows below give T cell receptor beta chains drawn from one sample of a study of T cell responses to AZD1222 COVID-19 vaccine. The protocol was immunoSEQ multiplex PCR, while the TCRdb copy is restricted to in-frame clones and leaves out a portion. The table records some 56,000 clones, approximately 85% of them present only once. Material: peripheral blood, obtained on day 0 of AZD1222 vaccination. Receptor source: an adult in good health. Both conserved end residues are part of each CDR3. A D gene is named only where the DNA matches it firmly. Clone sizes are given selectively: once, few, many, or a class where the clone is expanded.

CDR3 | DNA | J | D | V | size
CASSYPGAGGYEQYF | TGTGCCAGCAGTTACCCGGGGGCAGGGGGTTACGAGCAGTACTTC | TRBJ2-7 | - | TRBV6-5 | -
CASSADGQTNTEAFF | TGTGCCAGCAGCGCTGATGGACAGACGAACACTGAAGCTTTCTTT | TRBJ1-1 | - | TRBV4-2 | -
CASSPYRHGTEAFF | TGTGCCAGCTCTCCCTACAGACACGGTACTGAAGCTTTCTTT | TRBJ1-1 | - | TRBV7-9 | -
CASSLEGTGTYNEQFF | TGTGCCAGCAGCTTGGAGGGGACAGGTACCTACAATGAGCAGTTCTTC | TRBJ2-1 | TRBD1 | TRBV5-6 | -
CASRPGQENQPQHF | TGTGCCAGCAGACCCGGACAGGAGAATCAGCCCCAGCATTTT | TRBJ1-5 | TRBD1 | TRBV2 | -
CASNRDGQNIQYF | TGTGCCAGCAACCGGGACGGACAAAACATTCAGTACTTC | TRBJ2-4 | - | TRBV7-9 | -
CSVGDTGELFF | TGCAGCGTTGGGGACACCGGGGAGCTGTTTTTT | TRBJ2-2 | - | TRBV29-1 | -
CASSPPQGLSYNEQFF | TGTGCCAGCTCACCACCGCAAGGGCTCTCCTACAATGAGCAGTTCTTC | TRBJ2-1 | - | TRBV18 | -
CASRLTTGSSNEQFF | TGTGCCAGCAGACTTACTACCGGTTCGTCCAATGAGCAGTTCTTC | TRBJ2-1 | - | TRBV6-5 | -
CASLKPGTGAFYSNQPQHF | TGTGCCAGCCTTAAACCCGGGACAGGGGCGTTCTATAGCAATCAGCCCCAGCATTTT | TRBJ1-5 | TRBD1 | TRBV28 | -
CASSPGQGQRTNYGYTF | TGTGCCAGCAGCCCGGGACAGGGACAACGAACTAACTATGGCTACACCTTC | TRBJ1-2 | TRBD1 | TRBV5-4 | -
CASIGTGLATGANVLTF | TGTGCCAGTATCGGGACAGGGTTGGCGACTGGGGCCAACGTCCTGACTTTC | TRBJ2-6 | TRBD1 | TRBV19 | -
CASRNTGTGGIGELFF | TGCGCCAGCAGAAATACCGGGACAGGGGGGATCGGGGAGCTGTTTTTT | TRBJ2-2 | TRBD1 | TRBV5-1 | -
CASTRQGLIQPQHF | TGTGCCAGTACCCGACAGGGATTAATTCAGCCCCAGCATTTT | TRBJ1-5 | TRBD1 | TRBV19 | -
CASRDGQGRGPLHF | TGTGCCAGCAGAGATGGACAGGGACGCGGACCCCTCCACTTT | TRBJ1-6 | TRBD1 | TRBV6-4 | -
CASSFTRPGTGYYGYTF | TGTGCCAGCAGTTTCACCCGGCCCGGGACGGGATACTATGGCTACACCTTC | TRBJ1-2 | - | TRBV28 | -
CASSLVRGNTEAFF | TGTGCCAGCAGCTTGGTCCGGGGGAACACTGAAGCTTTCTTT | TRBJ1-1 | - | TRBV5-5 | -
CASSLFGSSTDTQYF | TGCGCCAGCAGCTTGTTCGGTTCTAGCACAGATACGCAGTATTTT | TRBJ2-3 | - | TRBV5-1 | -
CASSRPGLLLFF | TGTGCCAGCAGCCGACCGGGACTCCTGTTGTTCTTC | TRBJ2-1 | - | TRBV14 | -
CARGKRVCEQYF | TGTGCCAGGGGCAAAAGGGTGTGCGAGCAGTACTTC | TRBJ2-7 | - | TRBV9 | few
CASSPDGSSYEQYF | TGTGCCAGCAGTCCCGACGGGAGCTCCTACGAGCAGTACTTC | TRBJ2-7 | - | TRBV6-6 | -
CASSPMAGSSGNTIYF | TGTGCCAGCTCACCAATGGCAGGGAGCTCTGGAAACACCATATATTTT | TRBJ1-3 | - | TRBV18 | -
CASSGPNLDQPQHF | TGTGCCAGCAGTGGACCAAATTTAGATCAGCCCCAGCATTTT | TRBJ1-5 | - | TRBV7-8 | -
CAIIPLTPQNQPQHF | TGTGCCATCATCCCCTTAACACCTCAGAATCAGCCCCAGCATTTT | TRBJ1-5 | - | TRBV10-3 | -
CASSPDDYSGNTIYF | TGCGCCAGCAGCCCGGACGATTACTCTGGAAACACCATATATTTT | TRBJ1-3 | - | TRBV5-1 | -
CASSQDGVPGTEAFF | TGCGCCAGCAGCCAAGATGGAGTGCCAGGAACTGAAGCTTTCTTT | TRBJ1-1 | - | TRBV4-1 | once
CASSKTGANSFYGYTF | TGTGCCAGTAGTAAGACAGGGGCCAACTCGTTTTATGGCTACACCTTC | TRBJ1-2 | TRBD1 | TRBV19 | -
CASSRDWTETFF | TGTGCCAGCAGCCGGGACTGGACAGAAACTTTCTTT | TRBJ1-1 | - | TRBV7-9 | once
CASSGQLSGNTIYF | TGTGCCAGCAGTGGACAGCTCTCTGGAAACACCATATATTTT | TRBJ1-3 | - | TRBV2 | -
CAFPAAGVTYEQYF | TGTGCCTTTCCGGCCGCGGGGGTTACCTACGAGCAGTACTTC | TRBJ2-7 | TRBD2 | TRBV19 | -
CASSESRGGYANQPQHF | TGCGCCAGCAGTGAGTCGAGGGGGGGATACGCTAATCAGCCCCAGCATTTT | TRBJ1-5 | - | TRBV10-2 | -
CAWRGDGNQPQHF | TGTGCCTGGAGGGGGGATGGCAATCAGCCCCAGCATTTT | TRBJ1-5 | - | TRBV30 | large
CASSQVVGGALYEQYF | TGCGCCAGCAGCCAAGTGGTAGGGGGCGCTCTCTACGAGCAGTACTTC | TRBJ2-7 | TRBD1 | TRBV4-1 | -
CASSQGGRIGLSNQPQHF | TGTGCCAGCAGCCAAGGCGGACGTATCGGACTTAGCAATCAGCCCCAGCATTTT | TRBJ1-5 | - | TRBV4-2 | -
CASISSDRVEGYTF | TGTGCCAGTATCTCTTCCGACAGGGTGGAGGGCTACACCTTC | TRBJ1-2 | TRBD1 | TRBV19 | -
CASSSIQTEYEQYF | TGTGCCAGCAGCTCCATTCAAACGGAATACGAGCAGTACTTC | TRBJ2-7 | - | TRBV5-6 | once
CASSVAGIRSYNEQFF | TGTGCCAGCAGCGTAGCTGGGATCCGTTCCTACAATGAGCAGTTCTTC | TRBJ2-1 | - | TRBV9 | few
CASSLDVGGRVGSAAQHF | TGTGCCAGCAGCTTAGATGTAGGGGGCAGGGTGGGCTCAGCGGCCCAGCATTTT | TRBJ1-5 | TRBD1 | TRBV7-9 | -
CAWTRETEAYEQYF | TGTGCCTGGACCCGGGAGACAGAGGCCTACGAGCAGTACTTC | TRBJ2-7 | - | TRBV30 | -
CASSLGLAGTRSYEQYF | TGTGCCAGCAGCTTAGGACTAGCGGGGACCCGCTCCTACGAGCAGTACTTC | TRBJ2-7 | TRBD2 | TRBV5-6 | -
CASSPPGGAGTEAFF | TGTGCCAGCTCACCACCGGGGGGGGCGGGCACTGAAGCTTTCTTT | TRBJ1-1 | - | TRBV18 | -
CAISPRDRATEAFF | TGTGCCATCAGCCCCCGGGACAGGGCGACTGAAGCTTTCTTT | TRBJ1-1 | TRBD1 | TRBV10-3 | -
CASSLEAGASSGNTIYF | TGCGCCAGCAGCTTGGAAGCAGGGGCCTCCTCTGGAAACACCATATATTTT | TRBJ1-3 | - | TRBV5-1 | -
CASSLTGPNEQFF | TGTGCCAGCAGTTTAACGGGGCCTAATGAGCAGTTCTTC | TRBJ2-1 | - | TRBV6-5 | -
CASRGGSVLNYGYTF | TGTGCCAGCCGGGGAGGGTCGGTCCTAAACTATGGCTACACCTTC | TRBJ1-2 | - | TRBV6-5 | -
CASSPDLLATLPSNTGELFF | TGTGCCAGCAGTCCGGACTTACTAGCTACGTTACCCTCGAACACCGGGGAGCTGTTTTTT | TRBJ2-2 | - | TRBV27 | -
CASSIAGGGTEAFF | TGTGCCAGTAGTATAGCGGGGGGCGGGACTGAAGCTTTCTTT | TRBJ1-1 | - | TRBV19 | -
CASSQAPTSGGADTQYF | TGCGCCAGCAGCCAAGCCCCGACTAGCGGGGGGGCCGATACGCAGTATTTT | TRBJ2-3 | TRBD2 | TRBV4-1 | -
CASSQDTSGVRDTQYF | TGTGCCAGCAGCCAAGATACTAGCGGGGTTCGGGATACGCAGTATTTT | TRBJ2-3 | TRBD2 | TRBV4-2 | -